This is a list of T cell receptor beta chains from one sample in a study of monozygotic twins with inflammatory bowel disease. TCRdb re-called the 5' RACE reads and catalogs CDR3 proteins one per entry, DNA excluded. Its listing shows 110,000 to 150,000 distinct CDR3 sequences. Sequencing used blood. The receptors were gathered from a human donor with ulcerative colitis or Crohn's disease, or a healthy co-twin of an affected twin (not recorded which). CDR3s include the opening cysteine and the closing phenylalanine or tryptophan.

j_call: TRBJ1-1
v_call: TRBV29-1
cdr3_aa: CSSSGSFMNTEAFF

j_call: TRBJ2-5
v_call: TRBV11-1
cdr3_aa: CASRRFMGWLLDEETQYF

j_call: TRBJ1-6
v_call: TRBV11-2
cdr3_aa: CVSSQEIGYSPLHF

j_call: TRBJ1-3
v_call: TRBV7-3
cdr3_aa: CASSPAGGSGNTIYF

j_call: TRBJ1-1
v_call: TRBV4-1
cdr3_aa: CASSQERRTEAFF

j_call: TRBJ2-5
v_call: TRBV20-1
cdr3_aa: CSATHEASGSGETQYF

j_call: TRBJ1-5
v_call: TRBV28
cdr3_aa: CASSSGIQPQHF

j_call: TRBJ2-2
v_call: TRBV4-3
cdr3_aa: CASSQDPRGNTGELFF

j_call: TRBJ2-5
v_call: TRBV12-3/TRBV12-4
cdr3_aa: CASIPEIGRWETQYF

j_call: TRBJ1-1
v_call: TRBV5-1
cdr3_aa: CASTRGGTEAFF

j_call: TRBJ2-3
v_call: TRBV24-1
cdr3_aa: CATSDYRTDTQYF

j_call: TRBJ2-1
v_call: TRBV5-1
cdr3_aa: CASSTGLATALFNGQFF

j_call: TRBJ1-1
v_call: TRBV7-9
cdr3_aa: CASVVGAGTEAFF

j_call: TRBJ1-6
v_call: TRBV7-9
cdr3_aa: CASRRPGGGGNSPLHF

j_call: TRBJ2-1
v_call: TRBV11-2
cdr3_aa: CASSLAPVAGAYNEQFF

j_call: TRBJ1-5
v_call: TRBV20-1
cdr3_aa: CSARTSSGWPQHF

j_call: TRBJ2-7
v_call: TRBV5-5
cdr3_aa: CASSTGRLARTYEQYF

j_call: TRBJ2-1
v_call: TRBV7-8
cdr3_aa: CASSQRESRYNEQFF

j_call: TRBJ2-3
v_call: TRBV2
cdr3_aa: CASSFRGTLGDTQYF

j_call: TRBJ2-2
v_call: TRBV4-1
cdr3_aa: CASSPRGGPTSNTGELFF

j_call: TRBJ2-7
v_call: TRBV12-3/TRBV12-4
cdr3_aa: CASSLGQVYEQYF

j_call: TRBJ2-5
v_call: TRBV20-1
cdr3_aa: CSAKDRLKETQYF

j_call: TRBJ2-7
v_call: TRBV27
cdr3_aa: CASSLSIAQGISYEQYF

j_call: TRBJ2-2
v_call: TRBV20-1
cdr3_aa: CSARRAGANTGELFF

j_call: TRBJ1-2
v_call: TRBV3-1
cdr3_aa: CASSRDRSPNYGYTF

j_call: TRBJ1-5
v_call: TRBV3-1
cdr3_aa: CASSQDPAGRQPQHF

j_call: TRBJ2-1
v_call: TRBV11-2
cdr3_aa: CASSLPAYNEQFF

j_call: TRBJ2-5
v_call: TRBV30
cdr3_aa: CAWSVVAEETQYF

j_call: TRBJ1-5
v_call: TRBV5-1
cdr3_aa: CASSLEGGGNQPQHF

j_call: TRBJ2-3
v_call: TRBV12-3/TRBV12-4
cdr3_aa: CASMVPGLFTDTQYF

j_call: TRBJ1-4
v_call: TRBV4-2
cdr3_aa: CASSQPTTGKDEKLFF

j_call: TRBJ2-2
v_call: TRBV3-1
cdr3_aa: CASSHRTGGIANTGELFF

j_call: TRBJ2-3
v_call: TRBV20-1
cdr3_aa: CSARAWDRGSTDTQYF

j_call: TRBJ2-3
v_call: TRBV29-1
cdr3_aa: CSVLIGETQYF

j_call: TRBJ2-2
v_call: TRBV9
cdr3_aa: CVSSSHRGLGELFF

j_call: TRBJ2-6
v_call: TRBV6-5
cdr3_aa: CASSSFGHPSGANVLTF

j_call: TRBJ1-4
v_call: TRBV28
cdr3_aa: CASSTGPLNEKLFF

j_call: TRBJ1-3
v_call: TRBV5-1
cdr3_aa: CASSGFGNTIYF

j_call: TRBJ1-4
v_call: TRBV5-1
cdr3_aa: CASRLVQGAEKLFF

j_call: TRBJ1-2
v_call: TRBV5-5
cdr3_aa: CASSLGDGYGYTF

j_call: TRBJ2-2
v_call: TRBV28
cdr3_aa: CASTNTGELFF

j_call: TRBJ2-5
v_call: TRBV20-1
cdr3_aa: CSARDRRASGAETQYF

j_call: TRBJ2-1
v_call: TRBV5-5
cdr3_aa: CASSLGSGSYNEQFF

j_call: TRBJ2-3
v_call: TRBV6-6
cdr3_aa: CASSYEDSTDTQYF

j_call: TRBJ2-1
v_call: TRBV7-2
cdr3_aa: CASSFAGQGARGEQFF

j_call: TRBJ1-2
v_call: TRBV29-1
cdr3_aa: CSTSATGGSYGYTF

j_call: TRBJ2-1
v_call: TRBV25-1
cdr3_aa: CASRGGTGHNEQFF

j_call: TRBJ2-7
v_call: TRBV27
cdr3_aa: CASSLRGTATYEQYF

j_call: TRBJ2-7
v_call: TRBV11-2
cdr3_aa: CASSLDLAGTSYEQYF

j_call: TRBJ2-6
v_call: TRBV28
cdr3_aa: CASSTPRTARHYSGANVLTF

j_call: TRBJ1-1
v_call: TRBV11-2
cdr3_aa: CASSQVGPTEAFF

j_call: TRBJ2-1
v_call: TRBV7-9
cdr3_aa: CASSLGLAVNNEQFF

j_call: TRBJ2-7
v_call: TRBV20-1
cdr3_aa: CSARDRLRDKSYEQYF

j_call: TRBJ1-6
v_call: TRBV7-2
cdr3_aa: CASSEQGSPLHF